The entry that follows covers one T cell receptor beta chain sequence. TCRdb's copy holds only in-frame clones and misses some; the assay was immunoSEQ multiplex PCR. This table has about 110,000 clones, around two thirds appearing once. The record originates from a study of shared clonotypes between healthy human individuals. Study-level background: The donors, two women and three men, were aged 18 to 49.

V was clipped by 8 bases and J by 1 base, with 21 bases between them. In germline, CDR1 is SNHLY, CDR2 FYNNEI. CDR3 length: 17 amino acids. V is TRBV2 and J is TRBJ1-5; no firm D call. This sequence was found in a woman aged 30 to 39 in good health. Sequencing was performed on memory CD8+ T cells sorted from blood. Subset reported: CD45RO+ cells pooled with CCR7-negative TemRA cells. CDR3 region: CASRGSSGRVSNQPQHF. In DNA, the CDR3 is TGTGCCAGCCGTGGTAGCAGTGGAAGAGTCAGCAATCAGCCCCAGCATTTT.